The next 17 T cell receptor beta chains were all read from a single sample in a study of OX40 agonist ivuxolimab in advanced cancers. Clones were read by immunoSEQ multiplex PCR, and TCRdb kept only the in-frame ones, dropping some. Found here are 50,000 to 80,000 clones, more than 75% of them singletons; the top ten hold 2.5% to 3.5%. The material was CD4+ or CD8+ T cells sorted from blood, obtained in a trial of the OX40 agonist ivuxolimab. Receptor source: an adult with an advanced solid tumor such as melanoma, head and neck, liver or kidney cancer.

J is TRBJ2-2 and V is TRBV19, with D uncertain. Germline V CDR1 and CDR2: LNHDA, SQIVND (reference sequence). This CDR3 has 17 residues. V gave up 4 bases and J gave up 7 bases, with 22 bases separating them. CDR3 residues: CASSTQQGPRWGGELFF. The CDR3 DNA reads TGTGCCAGTAGTACTCAGCAAGGGCCGCGATGGGGCGGGGAGCTGTTTTTT.

The V and J genes are TRBV5-1 and TRBJ2-5, with D possibly matching TRBD2 (7 bases). The CDR3 covers 14 residues. Trimming cost V 4 bases and J 5 bases, with 15 bases left between them. Per the germline V gene, CDR1 is SGHRS and CDR2 is YFSETQ. CDR3 DNA: TGCGCCAGCAGCGGCTCGGGGGGCCTGGAGACCCAGTACTTC. Protein product: CASSGSGGLETQYF.

This chain joins TRBV19 and TRBJ1-1; no clear D gene. V was shortened by 8 bases and J by 4 bases, with 17 bases between the two germline ends. CDR1 and CDR2 from the germline V gene are LNHDA and SQIVND (reference sequence). This CDR3 comprises 14 residues. CDR3 residues: CASLITWTSTEAFF. As DNA, the CDR3 is TGTGCCAGTCTCATAACATGGACGAGCACTGAAGCTTTCTTT.

The chain is built from TRBV4-1 and TRBJ1-4; no firm D call. Per the germline V gene, CDR1 is MGHRA and CDR2 is YSYEKL. Trimming shortened V by 4 bases and J by 4 bases, and 13 bases separated the two germline ends. The CDR3 consists of 15 residues. The CDR3 region is CASSPRYQLNEKLFF. The CDR3 region has the DNA TGCGCCAGCAGCCCTCGATATCAGCTTAATGAAAAACTGTTTTTT.

The CDR3 DNA follows: TGTGCCAGCTCACGCGGGACAGCTGGGGACGAGCAGTACTTC. Amino acids: CASSRGTAGDEQYF. This chain connects TRBV18 to TRBJ2-7; possible D gene TRBD1, 7 bases. Germline assignment: CDR1 KGHSH and CDR2 LQKENI. The V gene lost 4 bases and the J gene lost 5 bases, with 15 bases spanning the gap. This CDR3 spans 14 amino acids. The variable domain in full, with the rest retrieved from reference TRBV18 and TRBJ2-7, is NAGVMQNPRHLVRRRGQEARLRCSPMKGHSHVYWYRQLPEEGLKFMVYLQKENIIDESGMPKERFSAEFPKEGPSILRIQQVVRGDSAAYFCASSRGTAGDEQYFGPGTRLTVT.

This clone was seen once. The chain has TRBV25-1 and TRBJ1-2, with D possibly being TRBD1 (5 bases). CDR3 length: 13 amino acids. Germline V CDR1 and CDR2: MGHDK, SYGVNS. V lost 3 bases to trimming and J lost 5 bases, with 10 bases between them. In DNA form, the CDR3 reads TGTGCCAGCAGTGACACAGGCGGGTATGGCTACACCTTC. It encodes CASSDTGGYGYTF.

The rearrangement joins TRBV28 to TRBJ1-1, with a possible D match to TRBD1 (5 bases). The CDR3 is 14 amino acids. Germline CDR1 MDHEN, CDR2 SYDVKM. V was shortened by 5 bases and J by 3 bases, with 13 bases between the two germline ends. The CDR3 loop is CASSPRFRDTEAFF. The CDR3 DNA follows: TGTGCCAGCAGTCCGCGGTTCAGGGACACTGAAGCTTTCTTT.

The chain joins TRBV19 to TRBJ2-6; the match to TRBD1 covers 7 bases. V shed 5 bases, J shed 0 bases, and the junction held 1 base outside the gene matches. This CDR3 is built from 15 residues. Germline V lookup: CDR1 LNHDA, CDR2 SQIVND (reference sequence). CDR3 protein: CASSSGGSGANVLTF. The CDR3 DNA follows: TGTGCCAGTAGTTCAGGGGGCTCTGGGGCCAACGTCCTGACTTTC.

The V and J genes are TRBV11-2 and TRBJ2-5; weak D call: TRBD2 (5 bases). The CDR3 runs 15 residues. CDR1 SGHAT and CDR2 FQNNGV come from the germline V gene. The V end was cut by 5 bases, the J end by 2 bases, with 15 bases between. The CDR3 DNA is TGTGCCAGCAGCCTAGGCCACGGGATACAAGAGACCCAGTACTTC. Its protein product is CASSLGHGIQETQYF.

The chain recombines TRBV6-5 with TRBJ2-2, with 9 bases fitting TRBD1. The trim removed 8 bases at V and 4 bases at J, leaving 2 bases unmatched. This CDR3 contains 13 residues. Per the germline V gene, CDR1 is MNHEY and CDR2 is SVGAGI. The CDR3 region is CASGTGLTGELFF. Written as DNA, the CDR3 is TGTGCCAGCGGGACAGGGCTCACCGGGGAGCTGTTTTTT.

The chain combines TRBV10-3 with TRBJ2-3; weak D call: TRBD2 (7 bases). The V gene lost 11 bases and the J gene lost 1 base, with 19 bases spanning the gap. The CDR3 consists of 15 residues. The germline gives CDR1 ENHRY, CDR2 SYGVKD. Here the CDR3 reads CASQSRGGGTDTQYF. For the CDR3, the DNA is TGTGCCTCCCAGTCAAGGGGGGGAGGCACAGATACGCAGTATTTT.

The chain couples TRBV10-1 to TRBJ2-5; 8 positions agree with TRBD1. Trimming removed 4 bases from V and 1 base from J; junction bases left unmatched: 5. The V gene's germline CDR1 is WNHNN and CDR2 SYGVQD (reference sequence). This CDR3 region has 15 residues. The CDR3 bases are TGCGCCAGCAGTGGAGGGACAGGTCCCCAAGAGACCCAGTACTTC. Its translation: CASSGGTGPQETQYF.

This chain joins TRBV14 and TRBJ2-5, with TRBD1 matching 12 bases. Germline CDR1 reads SGHDN; CDR2 reads FVKESK. CDR3 length: 15 amino acids. V was pared by 7 bases and J by 5 bases, with 8 bases of the junction left unmatched. In DNA form, the CDR3 reads TGTGCCAGCACCTGGGGGACAGGGGGCCGCGAGACCCAGTACTTC. Translating it yields CASTWGTGGRETQYF.

V and J are TRBV14 and TRBJ1-5; 10 nucleotides match TRBD1. CDR3 size: 20 residues. Trimming took 2 bases from V and 0 from J; bases not matched to a gene: 13. Germline V gene sequence: CDR1 SGHDN, CDR2 FVKESK. CDR3 DNA sequence: TGTGCCAGCAGCCAAAGGTGGCGGGACAGGGGCGCTTATAGCAATCAGCCCCAGCATTTT. Its translation: CASSQRWRDRGAYSNQPQHF.

The chain employs TRBV7-9 and TRBJ1-1; D ambiguous. This CDR3 has 13 amino acids. In germline, CDR1 is SEHNR, CDR2 FQNEAQ (reference sequence). The germline V and J ends were trimmed by 3 bases and 7 bases, with 12 bases remaining between them. The CDR3 protein is CASSFSSGGEAFF. DNA for the CDR3: TGTGCCAGCAGCTTCTCGTCTGGAGGTGAAGCTTTCTTT.

The chain carries TRBV4-2 and TRBJ2-5; D might be TRBD2 (5 bases). The J call may be incorrect, as the DNA end agrees better with TRBJ2-7. Germline-derived CDR1 and CDR2 are LGHNA and YNFKEQ. The CDR3 contains 15 residues. CDR3 in amino acids: CASSRERSGDYEQYF. CDR3 DNA: TGTGCCAGCAGCCGGGAGAGAAGCGGAGATTACGAGCAGTACTTC.

The V gene is TRBV18, the J gene TRBJ2-2; maybe TRBD1 (5 bases). Germline lookup yields CDR1 KGHSH and CDR2 LQKENI. With 4 bases removed from V and 5 bases from J, the gap between germline ends came to 14 bases. The CDR3 runs 15 residues. CDR3 sequence: CASSLSTDLTGELFF. Here the CDR3 DNA reads TGTGCCAGCTCACTATCGACAGACCTTACCGGGGAGCTGTTTTTT.